This T cell receptor beta chain was identified during a study of PD-1 blockade in mismatch repair-deficient tumors. Whole-study context: Patients had around 12 mismatch repair-deficient cancer types, all previously treated and progressing.

The TCR-sequenced patients were a few responders to pembrolizumab. General observations from the study: After pembrolizumab, tumor-resident clones rose rapidly, then generally contracted before radiologic responses.

The V gene end was trimmed by 1 base and the J gene end by 4 bases; junction bases not matched to a gene: 2. The CDR3 loop spans 16 amino acids. Germline V gene data show CDR1 as SGHTA and CDR2 as FQGNSA. Concerning this clone: The antigen is unknown.

Sequencing used immunoSEQ multiplex PCR; TCRdb keeps in-frame clones, though not all of them. The sample includes about 79,000 clones, about 82% of them seen just once. The source material was peripheral blood, sampled 44 weeks after starting pembrolizumab. The chain combines TRBV7-2 with TRBJ2-3, with TRBD2 identical over 13 bases. This clonotype was obtained from an adult with mismatch repair-deficient cancer. The CDR3 region is CASSLGGLAGADTQYF. CDR3 nucleotides: TGTGCCAGCAGCTTAGGAGGACTAGCGGGAGCAGATACGCAGTATTTT.